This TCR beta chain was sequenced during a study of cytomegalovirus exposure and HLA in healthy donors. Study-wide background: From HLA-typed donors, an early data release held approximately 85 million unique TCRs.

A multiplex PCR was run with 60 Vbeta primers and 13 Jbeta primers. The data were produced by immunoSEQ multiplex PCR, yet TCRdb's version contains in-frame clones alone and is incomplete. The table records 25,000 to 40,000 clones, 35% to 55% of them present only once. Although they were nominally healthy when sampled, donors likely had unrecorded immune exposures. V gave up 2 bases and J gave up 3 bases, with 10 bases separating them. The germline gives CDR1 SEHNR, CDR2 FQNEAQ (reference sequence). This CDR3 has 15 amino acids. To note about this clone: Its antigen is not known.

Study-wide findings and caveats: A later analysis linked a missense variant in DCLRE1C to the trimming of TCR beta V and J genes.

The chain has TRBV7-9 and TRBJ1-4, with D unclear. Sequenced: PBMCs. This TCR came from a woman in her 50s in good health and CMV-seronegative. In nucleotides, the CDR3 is TGTGCCAGCAGCTTATCGGGAACCCCTAATGAAAAACTGTTTTTT. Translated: CASSLSGTPNEKLFF.